The source of this T cell receptor beta chain is a study of T cells in Graves' hyperthyroidism and ophthalmopathy. Using RNA transcripts as the source, TCR beta CDR3 regions were amplified. The HTBI primer set drove a first-round RT-PCR of the TCR CDR3. TCRdb re-called the multiplex PCR reads with MiXCR, one entry per CDR3 protein. The data show 750,000 to 950,000 distinct CDR3 sequences, 38% seen once. Patients aged 18 to 65 had newly diagnosed hyperthyroidism lasting under 2 months. This CDR3 is 12 amino acids long. CDR1 and CDR2 from the germline V gene are SGHDN and FVKESK. V was shortened by 3 bases and J by 8 bases, with 10 bases between the two germline ends.

The chain recombines TRBV14 with TRBJ1-2; D uncertain. The sequenced sample was blood. The TCR originated in a young man with Graves' hyperthyroidism. The CDR3 here is CASSQAHTGYTF. In DNA form, the CDR3 reads TGTGCCAGCAGCCAGGCACACACCGGCTACACCTTC.